This T cell receptor (beta chain) was sequenced for a study of blood T cell repertoires in COVID-19. CDR1 LNHDA and CDR2 SQIVND come from the germline V gene (reference sequence). The CDR3 extends over 13 amino acids. The V end lost 4 bases, the J end lost 2 bases, and 8 bases lay between the germline ends. The method was immunoSEQ multiplex PCR; TCRdb's version includes in-frame clones alone and lacks a portion of them. The sample carries approximately 300,000 clones, 85% recorded once. Sequencing used peripheral blood. The chain uses TRBV19 and TRBJ1-1, with no clear D. This TCR derives from a woman aged 45-65 years with active or convalescent COVID-19. CDR3 sequence: CASSTQRNTEAFF. CDR3 coding DNA: TGTGCCAGTAGTACGCAGCGCAACACTGAAGCTTTCTTT. The variable domain in full, completed from reference TRBV19 and TRBJ1-1, reads DGGITQSPKYLFRKEGQNVTLSCEQNLNHDAMYWYRQDPGQGLRLIYYSQIVNDFQKGDIAEGYSVSREKKESFPLTVTSAQKNPTAFYLCASSTQRNTEAFFGQGTRLTVV.